Following are 4 T cell receptor beta chains from one sample sequenced in a study of control samples from healthy donors and cancer patients. Produced via immunoSEQ multiplex PCR; TCRdb's table is partial and in-frame only. The sample yields 95,000 to 150,000 clones, more than 70% seen once. Material for sequencing was blood. These receptors all come from a man in his fifties or sixties in good health.

The gene calls are TRBV19 and TRBJ2-3, with 7 bases aligning to TRBD1. This CDR3 contains 15 residues. V trimming: 3 bases; J trimming: 5 bases; junction bases outside the gene matches: 8. The V gene's germline CDR1 is LNHDA and CDR2 SQIVND (reference sequence). CDR3 region: CASSIASRGRDTQYF. The DNA of the CDR3 is TGTGCCAGTAGTATTGCGTCGAGGGGGCGAGATACGCAGTATTTT.

The V gene is TRBV12-3 or TRBV12-4, the J gene TRBJ1-1, with 8 bases that match TRBD1. The CDR3 runs to 11 residues. The ends lost 4 bases at V and 11 bases at J; junction bases unmatched: 3. Here the CDR3 reads CASSSDRAAFF. The DNA for the CDR3 is TGTGCCAGCAGTTCGGACAGGGCGGCTTTCTTT.

The rearrangement joins TRBV28 to TRBJ2-7; D uncertain. CDR3 size: 13 residues. From germline, CDR1 is MDHEN and CDR2 SYDVKM. Trimming left V 10 bases short and J 9 bases short, with 22 bases between. DNA for the CDR3: TGTGCCACCGTGACTCCCTCAGGTTTCGGGCAGTACTTC. Its protein is CATVTPSGFGQYF. The whole variable domain, remainder taken from reference TRBV28 and TRBJ2-7, is DVKVTQSSRYLVKRTGEKVFLECVQDMDHENMFWYRQDPGLGLRLIYFSYDVKMKEKGDIPEGYSVSREKKERFSLILESASTNQTSMYLCATVTPSGFGQYFGPGTRLTVT.

This sequence joins TRBV10-3 and TRBJ1-2; 7 bases are shared with TRBD1. Unmatched junction bases numbered 5, after V lost 2 bases and J lost 8 bases. Germline assignment: CDR1 ENHRY and CDR2 SYGVKD. The CDR3 sequence is 13 residues long. CDR3 loop: CAISESEGGGYTF. DNA of the CDR3: TGTGCCATCAGTGAGAGTGAAGGGGGCGGCTACACCTTC.